Listed below are T cell receptor beta chains from one sample, sequenced in a study of T-cell reconstitution after alpha-beta-depleted transplantation in children. Each CDR3 protein gets one entry after TCRdb re-called the PCR reads with MiXCR. Of hundreds of thousands of distinct CDR3 sequences detected, around 13% appear once; the ten largest clones hold around 0.76%. This specimen consisted of PBMCs, obtained before TCRalphabeta/CD19-depleted stem cell transplant. The receptors were gathered from a girl aged 2 to 9 with congenital amegakaryocytic thrombocytopenia, due to receive a stem cell transplant. CDR3s include the opening cysteine and the closing phenylalanine or tryptophan. The D gene is left open where the match is weak. Clone size is shown for a subset of rows, as once, few, many or a class of expanded clone.

v_gene	d_gene	j_gene	abundance	CDR3nt	CDR3aa
TRBV12-3/TRBV12-4	.	TRBJ2-7	many	TGTGCCAGCAGTTTTCACCGGGACATCGCCTACGAGCAGTACTTC	CASSFHRDIAYEQYF
TRBV20-1	TRBD2	TRBJ2-5	.	TGCAGTGCCCCTAGCGGGAGGAGGGAGACCCAGTACTTC	CSAPSGRRETQYF
TRBV12-3/TRBV12-4	.	TRBJ2-5	.	TGTGCCAGCACCCGCCAAGAGACCCAGTACTTC	CASTRQETQYF
TRBV20-1	TRBD2	TRBJ2-3	many	TGCAGTGCTAGATTGGCCAGGGCGGGAGGTACAGATACGCAGTATTTT	CSARLARAGGTDTQYF
TRBV6-6	.	TRBJ2-4	many	TGTGCCAGCAGTTACGGACCGAAAAACATTCAGTACTTC	CASSYGPKNIQYF
TRBV7-9	TRBD2	TRBJ2-7	many	TGTGCCAGCAGCGACCGAGGTAGCGGGAAATACGAGCAGTACTTC	CASSDRGSGKYEQYF
TRBV20-1	.	TRBJ2-7	.	TGCAGTGCTAGCGACGCGGGACCCCTCTACGAGCAGTACTTC	CSASDAGPLYEQYF
TRBV5-1	.	TRBJ2-1	many	TGCGCCAGCAGCTTGGGACGGCGCCCCCTCAATGAGCAGTTCTTC	CASSLGRRPLNEQFF
TRBV5-1	.	TRBJ2-1	many	TGTGCCAGCAGCTTAGGCCTGAATGAGCAGTTCTTC	CASSLGLNEQFF
TRBV2	.	TRBJ2-7	.	TGTGCCACCCACCCCACATACTCCTACGAGCAGTACTTC	CATHPTYSYEQYF